Listed here are 8 T cell receptor beta chains from one sample, sequenced in a study of cytomegalovirus exposure and HLA in healthy donors. PCR used 60 Vbeta primers and 13 Jbeta primers. Using immunoSEQ multiplex PCR, the repertoire was profiled, and TCRdb retains in-frame clones only, with some absent. The profile covers around 150,000 clones, with 60% to 85% appearing a single time and 2% to 2.5% taken by the ten largest. The specimen was PBMCs. These receptors all come from a man aged 50-60 years in good health and CMV-seropositive.

This clone was detected only once. The rearrangement uses TRBV6-1 and TRBJ1-2; D is possibly TRBD1 (6 bases). The CDR3 sequence is 14 residues long. The germline CDR1 and CDR2 sequences are MNHNS and SASEGT. V lost 1 base to trimming and J lost 6 bases, with 12 bases between them. The CDR3, as DNA: TGTGCCAGCAGTGAAGTGGCGGGGGGCCATGGCTACACCTTC. Translation gives CASSEVAGGHGYTF.

The chain combines TRBV7-2 with TRBJ2-4; 9 bases are a match to TRBD1. V shed 5 bases, J shed 9 bases, and the junction held 5 bases outside the gene matches. Germline V gene lookup returns CDR1 SGHTA and CDR2 FQGNSA. This CDR3 has 13 residues. DNA of the CDR3: TGTGCCAGCAGCGGACGGACAGGGGCCATTCAGTACTTC. Translated: CASSGRTGAIQYF.

The rearrangement uses TRBV28 and TRBJ1-2; D is undetermined. The CDR3 has 14 residues. V was clipped by 3 bases and J by 1 base, with 9 bases between them. CDR1 and CDR2 (germline): MDHEN, SYDVKM. The CDR3: CASSFRSVNYGYTF. The CDR3 nucleotides are TGTGCCAGCAGTTTTCGGAGTGTTAACTATGGCTACACCTTC.

The chain is built from TRBV10-2 and TRBJ2-3; D might be TRBD2 (6 bases). The CDR3 runs to 15 residues. In germline, CDR1 is WSHSY, CDR2 SAAADI. V shed 0 bases and J shed 2 bases, with 9 bases lying between them. The CDR3 loop reads CASSESRTTTDTQYF. The DNA of the CDR3 is TGCGCCAGCAGTGAGTCAAGGACTACCACAGATACGCAGTATTTT.

This clone was counted a few times. In DNA, the CDR3 is TGTGCCAGCAGCTTAATTACAGGGTCCCAGTTGCCCCAGCATTTT. Encoded protein: CASSLITGSQLPQHF. The rearrangement joins TRBV7-2 to TRBJ1-5; the D gene is possibly TRBD1 (6 bases). V dropped 2 bases and J dropped 9 bases, with 17 bases sitting between them. The CDR3 length is 15 residues. Germline V gene sequence: CDR1 SGHTA, CDR2 FQGNSA.

This chain uses TRBV5-1 with TRBJ2-3; TRBD2 might be the D (5 bases). CDR1 is SGHRS, CDR2 YFSETQ, per germline. The V and J ends lost 0 bases and 0 bases respectively, with 17 bases between them. The CDR3 is 18 residues long. The DNA for the CDR3 is TGCGCCAGCAGCTTGGCCGGGGTTTCCAGTGCTAGCACAGATACGCAGTATTTT. It yields the protein CASSLAGVSSASTDTQYF.

The rearrangement joins TRBV5-1 to TRBJ1-1; maybe TRBD1 (6 bases). The CDR3 length is 13 residues. Trimming took off 4 bases at V and 8 bases at J, with 15 bases between the two ends. The germline V gene encodes CDR1 SGHRS and CDR2 YFSETQ. The CDR3 coding sequence is TGCGCCAGCAGCCTTCAGGGGAGTCGGGAAGCTTTCTTT. It codes for CASSLQGSREAFF.

J is TRBJ1-1 and V is TRBV7-8, with TRBD1 matching over 8 bases. The V segment lost 1 base and the J segment 8 bases; nucleotides outside the gene matches: 9. There are 15 residues in the CDR3. The germline gives CDR1 SGHVS, CDR2 FQNEAQ. CDR3 in DNA: TGTGCCAGCAGCTTAGTACAGGGGGGGATTCCCGAAGCTTTCTTT. This encodes CASSLVQGGIPEAFF.